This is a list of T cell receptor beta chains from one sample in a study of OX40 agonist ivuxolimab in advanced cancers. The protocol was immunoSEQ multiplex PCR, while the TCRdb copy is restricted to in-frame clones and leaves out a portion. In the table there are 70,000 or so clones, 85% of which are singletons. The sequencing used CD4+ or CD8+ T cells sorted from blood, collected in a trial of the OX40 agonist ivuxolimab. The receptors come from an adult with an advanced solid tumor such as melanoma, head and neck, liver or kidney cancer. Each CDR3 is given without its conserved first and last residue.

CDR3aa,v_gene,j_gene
ASSFPRTLAGDYEQY,TRBV28,TRBJ2-7
ASSVERVGGELF,TRBV9,TRBJ2-2
ASSLQGQAYNEQF,TRBV7-3,TRBJ2-1
ASRVGSSTDTQY,TRBV5-1,TRBJ2-3
ASRDKNYDYT,TRBV19,TRBJ1-2
ASSLGVDTQY,TRBV7-2,TRBJ2-3
ASSLTAANKAF,TRBV7-9,TRBJ1-1
ASSPNGVRNTEAF,TRBV5-1,TRBJ1-1
ASSLGPGGNTEAF,TRBV7-9,TRBJ1-1
ASSLGTESSPLH,TRBV7-6,TRBJ1-6
ASSSGGAYGYT,TRBV6-6,TRBJ1-2
ASIPGQETQY,TRBV7-8,TRBJ2-5
ASSLVPSGYGYT,TRBV5-5,TRBJ1-2
ASSLGPGGGLGEKLF,TRBV11-2,TRBJ1-4
SVAGQGVDYT,TRBV29-1,TRBJ1-2
ASSLAASGASGANVLT,TRBV5-4,TRBJ2-6
ASSPGETQY,TRBV27,TRBJ2-5
SASSNEKLF,TRBV20-1,TRBJ1-4
ASSFRQGAAKAF,TRBV27,TRBJ1-1
ASSLGPNPQH,TRBV7-9,TRBJ1-5
ASSYSRSRGKETQY,TRBV6-5,TRBJ2-5
ASSLEPRTAQETQY,TRBV28,TRBJ2-5
ASSYQDVYQSSGNTIY,TRBV11-1,TRBJ1-3
ASSLGGGQPQH,TRBV18,TRBJ1-5
ASSYSSNQPQH,TRBV6-5,TRBJ1-5
ASSLVLTTDTQY,TRBV11-2,TRBJ2-3
ASSQDWTSGSYEQY,TRBV4-2,NA
ASQYGGAGQPQH,TRBV7-9,TRBJ1-5
AWKLAGETQY,TRBV30,TRBJ2-5
ASSFGRNEQF,TRBV11-2,TRBJ2-1
ASSGQPGQGAYEQY,TRBV7-9,TRBJ2-7
ASSFAGGNIQY,TRBV28,TRBJ2-4
ASSHKAGRDGELF,TRBV11-3,TRBJ2-2
ASSLLGQGRETQY,TRBV28,TRBJ2-5
ASRSTFGTSIQETQY,TRBV7-2,TRBJ2-5
ASWGRVQDQPQH,TRBV19,TRBJ1-5
ASSFVTGELF,TRBV7-3,TRBJ2-2
ASSMRQASPLH,TRBV19,TRBJ1-6
ASSKEPTGGGEQF,TRBV6-4,TRBJ2-1
ASSQGSAEAF,TRBV7-8,TRBJ1-1
ASSSGGQPNQPQH,TRBV5-6,TRBJ1-5
ASSVDLGLRTDTQY,TRBV9,TRBJ2-3
ASSRALGMGEKLF,TRBV4-3,TRBJ1-4
ASSFEDISPLH,TRBV5-4,TRBJ1-6
ASSMRGNNQPQH,TRBV27,TRBJ1-5
ASSPHSAQGYYGYT,TRBV27,TRBJ1-2
ASSFRRSSYNEQF,TRBV5-1,TRBJ2-1
ASSSSGVSTDTQY,TRBV19,TRBJ2-3
ASSNPLWKSGELF,TRBV6-5,TRBJ2-2
ASSPHRDRAHEQF,TRBV7-2,TRBJ2-1
ASSHLGSDSYNEQF,TRBV4-3,TRBJ2-1